This section outlines one T cell receptor beta chain sequence together with its context. Its target is unknown. One junction end does not reproduce the germline sequence, and a read error may be involved. This CDR3 has 16 amino acids. Germline CDR1 reads WSHSY; CDR2 reads SAAADI. Oncomine TCR Beta short-read sequencing was applied to DNA from cultured CD4+ T cells. Someone extracted genomic DNA from cultured CD4+ T cells. TCRdb passed the PCR reads through MiXCR, listing each CDR3 protein once. Among fewer than 11,000 distinct CDR3 sequences listed, approximately 29% were seen once. Treatment: roughly nine-day PBMC culture with coronavirus spike peptide pools or control peptides (ViraFEST assay). CD4+ T cells of the unexposed donor were collected before the COVID-19 pandemic (2011-2018). For ViraFEST, peptide pools expanded antigen-specific T cells, after which the TCRs were sequenced. Cultures used 2.1 million or so PBMCs per well, 7.5 to 10 IU/ml IL-2 and around 10 ug/ml peptides.

This entry is derived from a study of vaccination and CD4 T cells after COVID-19. In the study overall: Researchers treated cells with overlapping spike peptides taken from SARS-CoV-2, HCoV-NL63, HCoV-OC43 and HCoV-229E.

J is TRBJ1-5 and V is TRBV10-2; TRBD1 matches at 8 bases. Specimen: CD4+ T cells from blood, cultured in vitro. The TCR comes from a human donor in good health. CDR3 in DNA: TGCGCCAACAGTGATAGCCGGGACAGGATCTATCAGCCCCAGCATTTT. It translates to CANSDSRDRIYQPQHF.